These T cell receptor beta chains were read from a single sample in a study of blood T cell repertoires in COVID-19. Sequencing was performed with immunoSEQ multiplex PCR; in TCRdb, only in-frame clones are kept and a portion is missing. Of hundreds of thousands of clones listed, roughly 90% are singletons. The sample consisted of peripheral blood. Receptors were obtained from a woman in her 70s with COVID-19, enrolled during active disease. The CDR3 runs from the conserved cysteine through the conserved F or W. The order of the fields is clone size, D gene, J gene, V gene, CDR3 protein, CDR3 DNA. A D gene is named only where the DNA matches it firmly. Rows may omit the clone size; those that give it use once, few, many or a size class.

.	.	TRBJ2-7	TRBV5-1	CASSFPSPGDEQYF	TGCGCCAGCAGCTTTCCCTCCCCGGGGGACGAGCAGTACTTC
.	TRBD2	TRBJ2-7	TRBV2	CASSERLAGAVNEQYF	TGTGCCAGCAGTGAAAGGCTAGCGGGGGCAGTAAACGAGCAGTACTTC
.	.	TRBJ2-3	TRBV7-4	CASTVGPVRDTQYF	TGTGCCAGCACCGTGGGGCCTGTGAGAGATACGCAGTATTTT
.	.	TRBJ1-5	TRBV21-1	CASSKDGGDSNQPQHF	TGTGCCAGCAGCAAAGACGGGGGGGACAGCAATCAGCCCCAGCATTTT
.	TRBD1	TRBJ1-1	TRBV10-3	CASRGVNTEAFF	TGTGCCTCCAGGGGGGTAAACACTGAAGCTTTCTTT
.	.	TRBJ2-2	TRBV12-5	CASGLFQGPGPGELFF	TGTGCTAGTGGTTTGTTTCAGGGGCCTGGGCCCGGGGAGCTGTTTTTT
.	TRBD2	TRBJ2-5	TRBV11-2	CASSSLSGGAQETQYF	TGTGCCAGCAGCTCCCTAAGCGGGGGGGCCCAAGAGACCCAGTACTTC
few	TRBD1	TRBJ1-2	TRBV19	CASSTQPGQGLYGYTF	TGTGCCAGTAGTACCCAGCCGGGACAGGGGCTCTATGGCTACACCTTC
.	.	TRBJ2-7	TRBV28	CASTVTDRSYEQYF	TGTGCCAGCACGGTTACGGACAGATCCTACGAGCAGTACTTC
.	.	TRBJ1-1	TRBV7-8	CASSLVGGLGAFF	TGTGCCAGCAGCTTAGTTGGGGGGTTGGGTGCTTTCTTT
.	.	TRBJ2-5	TRBV27	CASSPQRRTGGKETQYF	TGTGCCAGCAGTCCACAGAGGAGGACAGGCGGGAAAGAGACCCAGTACTTC
once	.	TRBJ2-7	TRBV27	CASSRTEAGYEQYF	TGTGCCAGCAGTCGAACAGAAGCTGGCTACGAGCAGTACTTC
few	TRBD1	TRBJ2-2	TRBV10-3	CAISPQGENTGELFF	TGTGCCATCAGCCCCCAGGGGGAGAACACCGGGGAGCTGTTTTTT
few	.	TRBJ1-1	TRBV9	CASSSPTGNRAAFF	TGTGCCAGCAGCTCTCCGACAGGCAATCGCGCGGCTTTCTTT
.	.	TRBJ2-5	TRBV30	CAWAGGTSEETQYF	TGTGCCTGGGCCGGAGGGACCAGTGAAGAGACCCAGTACTTC
.	.	TRBJ2-5	TRBV20-1	CSARELETQYF	TGCAGTGCTCGGGAGCTAGAGACCCAGTACTTC
few	.	TRBJ1-2	TRBV7-2	CASGGSYGYTF	TGTGCCAGTGGGGGGTCTTATGGCTACACCTTC
.	.	TRBJ1-1	TRBV2	CASIGRGNTEAFF	TGTGCCAGCATCGGGAGAGGGAACACTGAAGCTTTCTTT
.	.	TRBJ1-3	TRBV18	CASSPQAPVSGNTIYF	TGTGCCAGCTCACCGCAGGCACCAGTCTCTGGAAACACCATATATTTT
.	.	TRBJ2-1	TRBV24-1	CATSDLQGTGNEQFF	TGTGCCACCAGTGATTTGCAGGGTACCGGCAATGAGCAGTTCTTC
.	TRBD1	TRBJ1-2	TRBV7-9	CASSNSTGSYGYTF	TGTGCCAGCAGCAACTCGACAGGGAGCTATGGCTACACCTTC
.	.	TRBJ1-1	TRBV5-1	CASSNQGSGTEAFF	TGCGCCAGCAGCAACCAGGGGAGTGGCACTGAAGCTTTCTTT
.	TRBD1	TRBJ2-3	TRBV9	CASSPGQVLTDTQYF	TGTGCCAGCAGCCCGGGACAGGTGCTCACAGATACGCAGTATTTT
.	TRBD2	TRBJ2-7	TRBV5-1	CASSAPGLAGREQYF	TGCGCCAGCAGCGCTCCGGGACTAGCGGGGCGGGAGCAGTACTTC
.	TRBD1	TRBJ1-2	TRBV4-1	CASSQAIRGLDYGYTF	TGCGCCAGCAGCCAAGCTATTAGGGGGCTGGACTATGGCTACACCTTC
once	TRBD2	TRBJ2-2	TRBV28	CASSLYWGGETGELFF	TGTGCCAGCAGTTTATATTGGGGGGGTGAAACCGGGGAGCTGTTTTTT
.	.	TRBJ1-6	TRBV27	CASSFRRLNSPLHF	TGTGCCAGCAGTTTTCGGAGACTCAATTCACCCCTCCACTTT
.	.	TRBJ1-5	TRBV21-1	CASSKEPRQGNQPQHF	TGTGCCAGCAGCAAAGAACCTAGGCAGGGTAATCAGCCCCAGCATTTT
.	.	TRBJ1-1	TRBV5-6	CASSLVQGRNTEAFF	TGTGCCAGCAGCCTAGTGCAGGGGAGGAACACTGAAGCTTTCTTT
.	.	TRBJ1-3	TRBV2	CATSSNIASGNTIYF	TGTGCCACCTCGTCAAACATCGCCTCTGGAAACACCATATATTTT
.	.	TRBJ1-5	TRBV19	CASSINPESGGYQPQHF	TGTGCCAGTAGTATAAACCCCGAGTCCGGGGGGTATCAGCCCCAGCATTTT
.	.	TRBJ2-1	TRBV27	CASSFGRVAGARGNEQFF	TGTGCCAGCAGTTTCGGAAGGGTGGCGGGGGCCCGGGGGAATGAGCAGTTCTTC
.	TRBD1	TRBJ1-4	TRBV7-2	CASSLTRDRGTTNEKLFF	TGTGCCAGCAGCTTAACCCGGGACAGGGGTACAACTAATGAAAAACTGTTTTTT
.	.	TRBJ1-5	TRBV19	CASTLGGDNQPQHF	TGTGCCAGTACCCTCGGGGGAGACAATCAGCCCCAGCATTTT
.	.	TRBJ1-4	TRBV7-2	CASSLAQGHGEKLFF	TGTGCCAGCAGCTTAGCGCAGGGGCACGGTGAAAAACTGTTTTTT
few	.	TRBJ2-7	TRBV5-1	CASSVAALREQYF	TGCGCCAGCAGCGTTGCGGCGCTACGGGAGCAGTACTTC
once	TRBD1	TRBJ2-1	TRBV2	CASRRDRPSFNEQFF	TGTGCCAGCAGGAGGGACAGACCTAGTTTCAATGAGCAGTTCTTC
once	.	TRBJ1-2	TRBV6-2/TRBV6-3	CASSTIAGYTF	TGTGCCAGCAGTACCATAGCGGGCTACACCTTC
.	TRBD2	TRBJ2-7	TRBV29-1	CNFPRGVRLAAGEQYF	TGCAACTTCCCGAGGGGAGTCAGACTAGCGGCTGGGGAGCAGTACTTC
.	.	TRBJ1-1	TRBV10-2	CASSESRGGWEVDTEAFF	TGCGCCAGCAGTGAGTCGCGAGGCGGGTGGGAGGTTGACACTGAAGCTTTCTTT
.	.	TRBJ1-1	TRBV11-2	CASSFRTAITEAFF	TGTGCCAGCAGCTTCCGGACAGCCATTACTGAAGCTTTCTTT
few	TRBD1	TRBJ1-2	TRBV5-1	CASSSGQGNYGYTF	TGCGCCAGCAGCTCTGGACAGGGTAACTATGGCTACACCTTC
.	.	TRBJ1-1	TRBV6-1	CASSEARGAEAFF	TGTGCCAGCAGTGAAGCGCGGGGGGCTGAAGCTTTCTTT
.	.	TRBJ2-5	TRBV2	CASSEAAGKETQYF	TGTGCCAGCAGTGAAGCGGCAGGGAAAGAGACCCAGTACTTC
.	TRBD1	TRBJ1-4	TRBV3-1/TRBV3-2	CASSYRGGEEKLFF	TGTGCCAGCAGCTACAGGGGTGGCGAGGAAAAACTGTTTTTT
.	TRBD1	TRBJ2-3	TRBV7-2	CASSSRTGGTDTQYF	TGTGCCAGCAGCTCCCGGACAGGGGGGACAGATACGCAGTATTTT
.	.	TRBJ2-1	TRBV9	CASSVASAAYNEQFF	TGTGCCAGCAGCGTAGCTAGCGCGGCATACAATGAGCAGTTCTTC
.	.	TRBJ1-5	TRBV27	CASSRDPGNNQPQHF	TGTGCCAGCAGTCGTGACCCAGGGAACAATCAGCCCCAGCATTTT
.	TRBD2	TRBJ2-7	TRBV7-9	CASSQTSGGAIEQYF	TGTGCCAGCAGCCAGACTAGCGGGGGGGCCATCGAGCAGTACTTC
once	.	TRBJ2-7	TRBV7-2	CASSLGGFYEQYF	TGTGCCAGCAGCTTGGGAGGCTTTTACGAGCAGTACTTC